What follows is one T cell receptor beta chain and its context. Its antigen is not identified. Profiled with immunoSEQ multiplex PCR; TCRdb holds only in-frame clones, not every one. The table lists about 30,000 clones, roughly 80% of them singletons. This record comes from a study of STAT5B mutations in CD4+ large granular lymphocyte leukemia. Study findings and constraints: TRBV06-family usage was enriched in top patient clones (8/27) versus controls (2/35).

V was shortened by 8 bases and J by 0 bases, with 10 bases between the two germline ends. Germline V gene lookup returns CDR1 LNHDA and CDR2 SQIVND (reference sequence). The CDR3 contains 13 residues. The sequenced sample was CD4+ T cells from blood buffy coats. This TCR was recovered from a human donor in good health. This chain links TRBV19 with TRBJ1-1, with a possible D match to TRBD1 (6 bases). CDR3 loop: CASGQQMNTEAFF. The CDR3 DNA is TGTGCCAGTGGACAGCAAATGAACACTGAAGCTTTCTTT.